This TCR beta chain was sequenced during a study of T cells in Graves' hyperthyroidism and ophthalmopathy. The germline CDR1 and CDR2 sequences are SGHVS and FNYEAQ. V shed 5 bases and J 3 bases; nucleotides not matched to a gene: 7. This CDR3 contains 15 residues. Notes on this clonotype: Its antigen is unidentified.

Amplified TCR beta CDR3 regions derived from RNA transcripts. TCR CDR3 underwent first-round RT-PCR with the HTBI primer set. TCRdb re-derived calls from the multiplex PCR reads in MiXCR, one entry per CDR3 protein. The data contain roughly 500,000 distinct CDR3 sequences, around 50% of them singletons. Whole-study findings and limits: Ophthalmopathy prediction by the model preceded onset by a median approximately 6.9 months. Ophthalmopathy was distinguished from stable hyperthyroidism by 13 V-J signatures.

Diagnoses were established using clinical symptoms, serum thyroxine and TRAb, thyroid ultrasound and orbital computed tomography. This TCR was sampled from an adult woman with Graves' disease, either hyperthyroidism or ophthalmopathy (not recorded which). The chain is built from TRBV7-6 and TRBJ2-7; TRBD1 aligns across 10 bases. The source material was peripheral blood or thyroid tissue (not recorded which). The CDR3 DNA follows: TGTGCCAGCAGCCCATGGGGACAGGGGATCTACGAGCAGTACTTC. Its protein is CASSPWGQGIYEQYF. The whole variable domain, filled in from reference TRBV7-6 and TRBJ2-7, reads GAGVSQSPRYKVTKRGQDVALRCDPISGHVSLYWYRQALGQGPEFLTYFNYEAQQDKSGLPNDRFSAERPEGSISTLTIQRTEQRDSAMYRCASSPWGQGIYEQYFGPGTRLTVT.